These T cell receptor beta chains were read from a single sample in a study of low-dose radiotherapy and immunotherapy resistance in tumors. TCRdb ran MiXCR on the reads and lists one entry per CDR3 protein. This table holds around 83,000 distinct CDR3 sequences, approximately 17% found once. The sample was PBMCs, taken before treatment. Receptor source: a male donor with prostate cancer. Both conserved end residues are part of each CDR3. Each record gives: V gene, clone size, J gene, D gene, CDR3 protein, CDR3 DNA. D genes are given only for firm matches. Rows may omit the clone size; those that give it use once, few, many or a size class.

>TRBV4-2|.|TRBJ2-1|TRBD2
CASSQTSGRVSYNEQFF
TGTGCCAGCAGCCAAACTAGCGGGAGAGTGTCCTACAATGAGCAGTTCTTC
>TRBV9|many|TRBJ1-4|TRBD1
CASSGGDREKLFF
TGTGCCAGCAGCGGAGGGGACAGGGAAAAACTGTTTTTT
>TRBV12-3/TRBV12-4|once|TRBJ2-7|.
CASSLPNQIYEQYF
TGTGCCAGCAGCCTACCGAATCAGATCTACGAGCAGTACTTC
>TRBV5-5|many|TRBJ2-3|TRBD2
CASSLVLAGVTDTQYF
TGTGCCAGCAGCTTGGTGCTTGCGGGGGTAACAGATACGCAGTATTTT
>TRBV11-3|.|TRBJ2-1|.
CASSLMAGANNEQFF
TGTGCCAGCAGCTTAATGGCGGGGGCGAACAATGAGCAGTTCTTC
>TRBV20-1|many|TRBJ2-2|.
CSASRRANTGELFF
TGCAGTGCTAGCCGCAGAGCGAACACCGGGGAGCTGTTTTTT
>TRBV28|many|TRBJ2-1|.
CASSLGGEVNEQFF
TGTGCCAGCAGTTTAGGAGGGGAAGTGAATGAGCAGTTCTTC
>TRBV6-2/TRBV6-3|many|TRBJ2-1|.
CASSSRQYNEQFF
TGTGCCAGCAGCTCCCGACAGTACAATGAGCAGTTCTTC
>TRBV5-1|many|TRBJ2-7|TRBD1
CASSLDPGQQTEQYF
TGCGCCAGCAGCTTAGACCCGGGACAGCAGACCGAGCAGTACTTC
>TRBV7-9|many|TRBJ2-5|.
CASSLPNVLETQYF
TGTGCCAGCAGCTTACCGAATGTATTGGAGACCCAGTACTTC
>TRBV5-1|.|TRBJ2-1|.
CASSRDGGSYNEQFF
TGCGCCAGCAGCCGGGACGGCGGCTCCTACAATGAGCAGTTCTTC
>TRBV20-1|many|TRBJ2-3|TRBD2
CSARDLGTSGRRADTQYF
TGCAGTGCTAGAGACCTCGGGACTAGCGGGAGGAGGGCAGATACGCAGTATTTT
>TRBV14|.|TRBJ2-5|.
CASSQPSGRSQETQYF
TGTGCCAGCAGCCAACCCTCGGGAAGATCTCAAGAGACCCAGTACTTC
>TRBV6-1|.|TRBJ2-1|.
CASSLGQIYNEQFF
TGTGCCAGCAGTCTAGGACAGATATACAATGAGCAGTTCTTC
>TRBV28|many|TRBJ2-1|.
CASSLTELSGRGNEQFF
TGTGCCAGCAGTTTAACGGAGCTGAGCGGAAGGGGGAATGAGCAGTTCTTC
>TRBV29-1|many|TRBJ1-1|.
CSARGGGRDTEAFF
TGCAGCGCCCGAGGTGGAGGGAGGGACACTGAAGCTTTCTTT
>TRBV10-2|.|TRBJ2-1|.
CASSESVNEQFF
TGCGCCAGCAGTGAATCGGTGAATGAGCAGTTCTTC
>TRBV6-5|many|TRBJ1-6|.
CASKRQNSPLHF
TGTGCCAGCAAACGGCAGAATTCACCCCTCCACTTT
>TRBV7-9|.|TRBJ2-1|TRBD2
CASSRALAGEVEQFF
TGTGCCAGCAGCCGGGCCTTAGCGGGAGAGGTTGAGCAGTTCTTC
>TRBV3-1|.|TRBJ2-7|TRBD2
CASSPAGTSGGAYEQYF
TGTGCCAGCAGCCCAGCGGGGACTAGCGGGGGGGCCTACGAGCAGTACTTC
>TRBV6-1|few|TRBJ2-3|.
CASSFAGSHQYF
TGTGCCAGCAGTTTTGCCGGGTCCCATCAGTATTTT
>TRBV6-5|many|TRBJ2-2|TRBD2
CASSYDLRGGGTEVRGELFF
TGTGCCAGCAGTTATGACCTTCGGGGCGGGGGGACCGAGGTTCGCGGGGAGCTGTTTTTT